Sequencing of this T cell receptor beta chain was carried out in a study of blood T cell repertoires in COVID-19. Study summary: The United States, Italy and Spain supplied acute and convalescent COVID-19 samples. T cells, B-cell-depleted T cells, or PBMCs supplied cDNA or gDNA.

The germline V gene has CDR1 MDHEN and CDR2 SYDVKM. The CDR3 is 14 amino acids. With 3 bases removed from V and 4 bases from J, the gap between germline ends came to 12 bases. Per the original methods: From reference gene primer amplification, estimates of nucleated cell counts were derived. TCRdb keeps only in-frame clones here, not all; method: immunoSEQ multiplex PCR. V, J and clone size are those of that table, while D and trimming were read from the DNA. Counted here are around 130,000 clones, roughly 75% occurring once; the ten biggest clones make up roughly 17%. The TCR originated in a man aged 60 to 69 with active or convalescent COVID-19. The chain couples TRBV28 to TRBJ1-2; weak D call: TRBD1 (5 bases). Sequencing was carried out using peripheral blood. The CDR3 DNA reads TGTGCCAGCAGTTTTCAGGGAATACTCTATGGCTACACCTTC. Its translation is CASSFQGILYGYTF.